The clone carrying this T cell receptor beta chain has a single count. PCR involved 60 Vbeta and 13 Jbeta primers. TCRdb's table, derived via immunoSEQ multiplex PCR, lists solely in-frame clones and lacks some. The data contain 95,000 or so clones, roughly 79% of them singletons. The CDR3 is made up of 15 amino acids. Per germline, CDR1 SGHNT and CDR2 YYREEE (reference sequence). V was clipped by 4 bases and J by 9 bases; unmatched bases: 9. This entry belongs to a study of cytomegalovirus exposure and HLA in healthy donors. The clonotype originates from an older woman in good health and CMV-seropositive. This chain uses TRBV5-4 with TRBJ2-1; TRBD2 matches 11 bases. The specimen sequenced was PBMCs. This CDR3 reads CASSPSGRNFGEQFF. In DNA form, the CDR3 reads TGTGCCAGCAGCCCTAGCGGGAGGAATTTCGGTGAGCAGTTCTTC.